This T cell receptor (beta chain) was found in a study of regulatory T cells in long-lasting Graves disease. Concerning this clonotype itself: Its antigen is currently unknown.

The V end lost 5 bases, the J end lost 7 bases, and 11 bases lay between the germline ends. This CDR3 contains 13 residues. Germline values: CDR1 SGHTA, CDR2 FQGNSA. Specified time point: persistent/refractory GD, antithyroid drugs over 5 years with positive TRAb. RNA isolated from PBMCs was used to make the TCR library. Points from the study as a whole: Persistent Graves' patients showed reduced TCR diversity versus newly diagnosed patients.

Building the TCR beta libraries relied on iRepertoire HTBI primers, and CDR3 regions underwent Arm-PCR. MiXCR, run by TCRdb on the multiplex PCR reads, gives a single entry per CDR3 protein. The sample has roughly 360,000 distinct CDR3 sequences, roughly 25% seen once. The TCR comes from a woman between 40 and 50 years old with Graves disease. This chain connects TRBV7-2 to TRBJ2-2; no definite D call. Sample: peripheral blood mononuclear cells (PBMCs), taken when the disease was refractory, from a patient treated with antithyroid drugs. In DNA form, the CDR3 reads TGTGCCAGCAGCCCACAGAATGGCGGGGAGCTGTTTTTT. Protein product: CASSPQNGGELFF.